This T cell receptor (beta chain) is drawn from a study of cytomegalovirus exposure and HLA in healthy donors. Study information: One earlier analysis, a look at approximately 190 million T cells, found some 110 million unique TCR beta sequences.

Overall study results and limits: Association of a missense DCLRE1C variant with TCR beta V- and J-gene trimming was reported in a later analysis. As was reported, the classifier diagnosed cytomegalovirus status with high specificity and sensitivity.

Notes on this clone: Antigen: not known.

The PCR was carried out with 60 Vbeta primers and 13 Jbeta primers. Sequencing was performed with immunoSEQ multiplex PCR; in TCRdb, only in-frame clones are kept and a portion is missing. This repertoire comprises 150,000 to 200,000 clones; its ten largest clones make up around 0.8%. Germline CDR1 reads GTSNPN; CDR2 reads SVGIG (reference sequence). CDR3 length: 14 residues. The V end lost 0 bases, the J end lost 6 bases, and 14 bases lay between the germline ends. The chain is built from TRBV30 and TRBJ2-5, with D perhaps TRBD1 (6 bases). Source material: PBMCs. The TCR was taken from a woman aged 18-29 years in good health and CMV-seropositive. In nucleotides, the CDR3 is TGTGCCTGGAGTGTAGGAGGACAGCTCAAGACCCAGTACTTC. This codes for CAWSVGGQLKTQYF.